Each of the 24 T cell receptor beta chains below was sequenced from the same sample in a study of T cells in Graves' hyperthyroidism and ophthalmopathy (dated by TCRdb to about 2019). The receptor library was made with multiplex PCR. The run used an Illumina HiSeq 2000. The TCR beta CDR3 regions were amplified from the RNA transcripts. The TCR CDR3 was subjected to a first round of RT-PCR using the HTBI primer set and the Qiagen OneStep RT-PCR kit. The public reads were run again by TCRdb, first through fastp at Q25 and then through MiXCR, and only productive beta chains were kept. Rows matching on CDR3 protein sequence are summarized as one entry with the most common DNA and genes. The sample has approximately 400,000 distinct CDR3 sequences on record, 15% to 19% of them singletons. Around an eighth of the sample belongs to the ten largest clones. Sequencing used blood. The source of these receptors is a woman in her late teens or twenties with Graves' hyperthyroidism.

This clonotype was seen ten or more times. The V and J genes are TRBV5-6 and TRBJ2-2; D unclear. Germline values: CDR1 SGHDT, CDR2 YYEEEE. The length of the CDR3 is 12 residues. Trimming left V 5 bases short and J 3 bases short, with 5 bases between. The CDR3 coding sequence is TGTGCCAGCAGTCAGCACACCGGGGAGCTGTTTTTT. Encoded protein: CASSQHTGELFF.

The chain carries TRBV9 and TRBJ1-6; possible D gene TRBD1, 5 bases. V shed 4 bases and J shed 8 bases, with 16 bases lying between them. Germline assignment: CDR1 SGDLS and CDR2 YYNGEE. CDR3 length equals 15 residues. CDR3 amino acids: CASSPVGTRDSPLHF. In nucleotides, the CDR3 is TGTGCCAGCAGCCCAGTCGGGACTAGGGATTCACCCCTCCACTTT.

This clonotype was observed at least ten times. V gene TRBV12-3 or TRBV12-4 combines with J gene TRBJ2-7; tentatively, D is TRBD1 (5 bases). The CDR3 contains 12 residues. V was clipped by 4 bases and J by 7 bases, with 11 bases between them. CDR3 sequence reads: CASSWQGREQYF. DNA of the CDR3: TGTGCCAGCAGTTGGCAGGGTCGGGAGCAGTACTTC.

This clonotype came up a few times. The V call is TRBV15, the J call TRBJ2-1, with 11 nucleotides matching TRBD2. The CDR3 runs 17 residues. Germline V lookup: CDR1 LNHNV, CDR2 YYDKDF (reference sequence). Trimming took 0 bases from V and 8 from J; bases not matched to a gene: 9. The chain's CDR3 is CATSRDFTSGRKDEQFF. As DNA, the CDR3 is TGTGCCACCAGCAGAGACTTTACTAGCGGGAGAAAAGATGAGCAGTTCTTC.

In this sample, this clonotype turned up many times. The rearrangement links TRBV27 to TRBJ1-2; TRBD1 matches 7 bases. J gave up 0 bases and V 4 bases, and 8 bases lay outside the gene matches. Germline CDR1 MNHEY, CDR2 SMNVEV (reference sequence). This CDR3 comprises 16 residues. CDR3 protein: CASSSWTGRANYGYTF. The DNA of the CDR3 is TGTGCCAGCAGTTCCTGGACAGGCCGAGCTAACTATGGCTACACCTTC.

The sample holds many counts of this clonotype. J is TRBJ2-7 and V is TRBV7-8; D is unresolved. The germline CDR1 and CDR2 sequences are SGHVS and FQNEAQ. This CDR3 spans 15 amino acids. V lost 4 bases to trimming and J lost 0 bases, with 13 bases between them. The CDR3 region is CASSSRGGTSYEQYF. The CDR3 DNA reads as TGTGCCAGCAGCTCCCGTGGCGGAACCTCCTACGAGCAGTACTTC.

This chain joins TRBV9 and TRBJ2-7; D is perhaps TRBD1 (5 bases). Trimming cost V 3 bases and J 5 bases, with 12 bases left between them. The germline V gene has CDR1 SGDLS and CDR2 YYNGEE. This CDR3 has 13 residues. Here the CDR3 DNA reads TGTGCCAGCAGCGCAACAGGTTGGGACGAGCAGTACTTC. Translation gives CASSATGWDEQYF.

This clonotype was recorded at least ten times. The V gene is TRBV2, the J gene TRBJ1-6, with no clear D. The CDR3 is made up of 16 amino acids. Germline CDR1 SNHLY, CDR2 FYNNEI. Trimming shortened V by 3 bases and J by 0 bases, and 9 bases separated the two germline ends. The CDR3 sequence: CASSEGGGSYNSPLHF. The CDR3 DNA is TGTGCCAGCAGTGAGGGAGGAGGCTCCTATAATTCACCCCTCCACTTT.

The chain is built from TRBV29-1 and TRBJ1-3, with D possibly being TRBD1 (6 bases). The CDR3 covers 15 residues. The ends were cut back, 0 bases at V and 5 bases at J, with 14 bases in the middle. CDR1 and CDR2 from the germline V gene are SQVTM and ANQGSEA. The CDR3 loop reads CSVEDTGARRNTIYF. The CDR3 nucleotides read TGCAGCGTTGAAGATACGGGGGCAAGGAGAAACACCATATATTTT.

J is TRBJ1-2 and V is TRBV20-1; TRBD1 aligns across 7 bases. Trimming at V came to 5 bases and at J to 4 bases, leaving 25 bases not matched to a gene. The germline V gene has CDR1 DFQATT and CDR2 SNEGSKA (reference sequence). The CDR3 runs 19 residues. The CDR3: CSAPRRAPPLQGMGYGYTF. CDR3 bases: TGCAGTGCTCCCCGCCGCGCGCCCCCGCTACAGGGGATGGGCTATGGCTACACCTTC.

This clonotype was recorded many times. This chain uses TRBV20-1 with TRBJ2-7, with TRBD2 identical over 7 bases. This CDR3 has 12 amino acids. V was clipped by 6 bases and J by 6 bases; unmatched bases: 8. Germline loops: CDR1 DFQATT, CDR2 SNEGSKA (reference sequence). The DNA of the CDR3 is TGCAGTGCCCCTAGGGACTATCGCGAGCAGTACTTC. It codes for CSAPRDYREQYF.

This rearrangement joins TRBV6-1 to TRBJ1-5; 7 positions agree with TRBD1. Trimming at V came to 6 bases and at J to 0 bases, leaving 8 bases not matched to a gene. Germline assignment: CDR1 MNHNS and CDR2 SASEGT. The CDR3 runs to 16 residues. The chain's CDR3 is CASSPGQLGSNQPQHF. The CDR3 coding sequence is TGTGCCAGCAGCCCGGGACAGTTGGGTAGCAATCAGCCCCAGCATTTT.

This clonotype was counted at least ten times. This chain uses TRBV7-8 with TRBJ2-1; the D gene is possibly TRBD2 (5 bases). The germline V and J ends were trimmed by 5 bases and 4 bases, with 18 bases remaining between them. Germline loops: CDR1 SGHVS, CDR2 FQNEAQ. The CDR3 is 16 residues long. The CDR3 nucleotides read TGTGCCAGCAGCGTAGATTTAGGACTCCGATACAATGAGCAGTTCTTC. Translated, it gives CASSVDLGLRYNEQFF. Full variable domain (remainder filled in from reference TRBV7-8 and TRBJ2-1): GAGVSQSPRYKVAKRGQDVALRCDPISGHVSLFWYQQALGQGPEFLTYFQNEAQLDKSGLPSDRFFAERPEGSVSTLKIQRTQQEDSAVYLCASSVDLGLRYNEQFFGPGTRLTVL.

This clonotype was seen many times. The chain has TRBV5-1 and TRBJ1-1; D unclear. V dropped 0 bases and J dropped 10 bases, with 16 bases sitting between them. The CDR3 is 14 amino acids. CDR1 is SGHRS, CDR2 YFSETQ, per germline. This CDR3 reads CASSLGGHAQSAFF. DNA for the CDR3: TGCGCCAGCAGCTTGGGAGGGCACGCCCAGTCAGCTTTCTTT.

There are a few counts of this clonotype. The chain combines TRBV7-2 with TRBJ2-1, with 11 bases aligning to TRBD2. V shed 3 bases, J shed 2 bases, and the junction held 6 bases outside the gene matches. The CDR3 extends over 17 amino acids. Per germline, CDR1 SGHTA and CDR2 FQGNSA. CDR3 bases: TGTGCCAGCAGCTTCCTAGCGGGGGGCCGCCCCTACAATGAGCAGTTCTTC. Amino acid sequence: CASSFLAGGRPYNEQFF.

CDR3 loop: CATSREKGLAGVYNEQFF. CDR3 bases: TGTGCCACCAGCAGAGAAAAAGGACTAGCGGGAGTCTACAATGAGCAGTTCTTC. The chain carries TRBV15 and TRBJ2-1; 13 nucleotides align to TRBD2. Germline-derived CDR1 and CDR2 are LNHNV and YYDKDF (reference sequence). Trimming removed 0 bases from V and 3 bases from J; junction bases left unmatched: 5. This CDR3 region has 18 residues.

Points on this clonotype: A much bigger clone sits one base away, suggesting this may be a read error. J is TRBJ2-1 and V is TRBV27; unclear D gene. The CDR3 is 13 residues long. Germline assignment: CDR1 MNHEY and CDR2 SMNVEV (reference sequence). The V end lost 1 base, the J end lost 8 bases, and 9 bases lay between the germline ends. CDR3 nucleotide sequence: TGTGCCAGCAGTTTATTCATGCAAGATGAGCAGTTCTTC. It specifies CASSLFMQDEQFF.

The rearrangement joins TRBV12-3 or TRBV12-4 to TRBJ2-2; 8 bases fit TRBD1. This CDR3 has 12 amino acids. V lost 7 bases, J lost 6 bases, and 1 base stayed unmatched. CDR3 amino acids: CASKQGAGELFF. CDR3 nucleotide sequence: TGTGCCAGCAAACAGGGGGCCGGGGAGCTGTTTTTT.

Concerning this clonotype itself: At one end, the junction sequence differs from germline, possibly due to a read error. The V gene is TRBV5-1, the J gene TRBJ2-2, with D perhaps matching TRBD1 (7 bases). The length of the CDR3 is 15 residues. Germline CDR1 and CDR2: SGHRS and YFSETQ. The CDR3 region is CASSSLRGEAGELFF. CDR3 bases: TGTGCCAGCAGCTCCCTCAGGGGGGAGGCCGGGGAGCTGTTTTTT.

The CDR3 loop reads CASSYAPLAGATTDTQYF. The CDR3 nucleotides are TGTGCCAGCAGTTACGCCCCTTTAGCGGGGGCGACCACAGATACGCAGTATTTT. The chain has TRBV6-2 or TRBV6-3 and TRBJ2-3, with 9 bases matching TRBD2. V gave up 2 bases and J gave up 2 bases; unmatched junction bases: 11. From germline, CDR1 is MNHEY and CDR2 SVGEGT. This CDR3 has 18 residues.

In its sample, this clonotype was seen a few times. The rearrangement joins TRBV14 to TRBJ1-2, with D unclear. This CDR3 is built from 15 residues. The V end was cut by 0 bases, the J end by 7 bases, with 15 bases between. Germline V gene sequence: CDR1 SGHDN, CDR2 FVKESK. Written as DNA, the CDR3 is TGTGCCAGCAGCCAAGATGCAGGACGGCCCTTTGGCTACACCTTC. Encoded protein: CASSQDAGRPFGYTF. Full variable domain (remainder filled in from reference TRBV14 and TRBJ1-2): EAGVTQFPSHSVIEKGQTVTLRCDPISGHDNLYWYRRVMGKEIKFLLHFVKESKQDESGMPNNRFLAERTGGTYSTLKVQPAELEDSGVYFCASSQDAGRPFGYTFGSGTRLTVV.

This clonotype was counted at least ten times. J is TRBJ1-1 and V is TRBV5-1; D is uncertain. This CDR3 spans 14 amino acids. Trimming pared 0 bases from V and 7 bases from J, leaving 13 bases between. CDR1 is SGHRS and CDR2 is YFSETQ in the germline V gene. CDR3 nucleotide sequence: TGCGCCAGCAGCTTGGACGTCGGGGTAGGTGAAGCTTTCTTT. Residues: CASSLDVGVGEAFF. Full variable domain (remainder filled in from reference TRBV5-1 and TRBJ1-1): KAGVTQTPRYLIKTRGQQVTLSCSPISGHRSVSWYQQTPGQGLQFLFEYFSETQRNKGNFPGRFSGRQFSNSRSEMNVSTLELGDSALYLCASSLDVGVGEAFFGQGTRLTVV.

This clonotype came up many times. V usage is TRBV7-2 and J usage is TRBJ2-7; 16 bases agree with TRBD2. Germline V gives CDR1 SGHTA, CDR2 FQGNSA. CDR3 length: 16 residues. The V gene end was trimmed by 4 bases and the J gene end by 7 bases; junction bases not matched to a gene: 7. The CDR3 region has the DNA TGTGCCAGCAGCTCCCCGGGACTAGCGGGAGGGGGGGAGCAGTACTTC. Translating it yields CASSSPGLAGGGEQYF.

As concerns this clonotype: This may arise from a read error, as a much more abundant clone is one base away. This rearrangement joins TRBV20-1 to TRBJ2-2; TRBD2 might be the D (5 bases). In germline, CDR1 is DFQATT, CDR2 SNEGSKA (reference sequence). There are 15 residues in the CDR3. The CDR3 region has the DNA TGCAGTGCTACCTCGGAGAGGGCGAACACCAGGGAGCTGTTTTTT. Amino acids: CSATSERANTRELFF.